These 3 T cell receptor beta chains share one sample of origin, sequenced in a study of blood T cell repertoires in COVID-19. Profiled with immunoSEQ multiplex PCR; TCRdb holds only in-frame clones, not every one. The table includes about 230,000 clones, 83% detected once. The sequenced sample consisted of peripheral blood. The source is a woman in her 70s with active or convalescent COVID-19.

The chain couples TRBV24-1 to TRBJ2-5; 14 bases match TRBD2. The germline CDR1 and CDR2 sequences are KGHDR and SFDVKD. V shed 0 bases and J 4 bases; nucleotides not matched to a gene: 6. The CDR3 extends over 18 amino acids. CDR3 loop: CATSDLRLAGGPGETQYF. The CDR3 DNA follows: TGTGCCACCAGTGATTTGCGACTAGCGGGGGGGCCGGGAGAGACCCAGTACTTC.

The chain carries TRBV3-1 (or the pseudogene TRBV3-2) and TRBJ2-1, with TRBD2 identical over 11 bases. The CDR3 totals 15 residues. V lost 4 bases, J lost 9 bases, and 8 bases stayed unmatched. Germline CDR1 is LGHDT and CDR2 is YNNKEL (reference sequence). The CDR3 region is CASSPTSGVSTEQFF. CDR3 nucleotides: TGTGCCAGCAGCCCGACTAGCGGGGTCAGTACTGAGCAGTTCTTC.

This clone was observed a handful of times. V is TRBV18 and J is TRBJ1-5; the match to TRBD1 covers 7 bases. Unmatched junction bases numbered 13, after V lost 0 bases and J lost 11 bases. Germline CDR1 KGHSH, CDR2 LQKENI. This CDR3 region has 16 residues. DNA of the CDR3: TGTGCCAGCTCACCACCGGGACAGCGTCCCGGGGGGGCCCAGCATTTT. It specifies CASSPPGQRPGGAQHF.